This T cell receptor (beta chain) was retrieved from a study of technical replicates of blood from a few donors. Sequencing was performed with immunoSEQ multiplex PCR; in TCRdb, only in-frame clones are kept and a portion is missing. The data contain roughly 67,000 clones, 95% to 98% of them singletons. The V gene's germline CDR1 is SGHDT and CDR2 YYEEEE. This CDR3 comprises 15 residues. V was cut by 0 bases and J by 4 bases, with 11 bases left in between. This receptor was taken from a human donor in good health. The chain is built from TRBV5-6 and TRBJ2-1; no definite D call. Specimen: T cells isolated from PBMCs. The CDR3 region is CASSLGGGWYNEQFF. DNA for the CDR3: TGTGCCAGCAGCTTGGGAGGTGGGTGGTACAATGAGCAGTTCTTC.